Shown below are 20 T cell receptor beta chains from a single sample sequenced in a study of blood T cell repertoires in COVID-19. The data were produced by immunoSEQ multiplex PCR, yet TCRdb's version contains in-frame clones alone and is incomplete. The sample lists roughly 190,000 clones; around 88% were seen once. Sequencing was performed on peripheral blood. These receptors were collected from a man aged 50-60 years with active or convalescent COVID-19.

The rearrangement links TRBV7-3 to TRBJ2-2, with D perhaps matching TRBD1 (6 bases). The CDR3 loop spans 15 amino acids. Per the germline V gene, CDR1 is SGHTA and CDR2 is FQGTGA. Trimming pared 3 bases from V and 5 bases from J, leaving 13 bases between. The CDR3, as DNA: TGTGCCAGCAGCTTGAGGACTCAGGGGACCGGGGAGCTGTTTTTT. It specifies CASSLRTQGTGELFF.

This chain uses TRBV21-1 with TRBJ2-2; TRBD1 is the table's D call and was not checked against the DNA. TRBV21-1 is shown as a pseudogene. The CDR3 consists of 14 residues. The DNA of the CDR3 is TGTGCCAGCAGTAGGGGACAGGGGCCCGGGGAGCTGTTTTTT. As protein: CASSRGQGPGELFF.

In this sample, this clone turned up many times. V usage is TRBV7-8 and J usage is TRBJ2-5, with 8 positions matching TRBD2. Trimming took 5 bases from V and 3 from J; bases not matched to a gene: 8. Germline CDR1 is SGHVS and CDR2 is FQNEAQ. The CDR3 totals 15 residues. DNA for the CDR3: TGTGCCAGCAGCCCGCCGGCGGGGGGTAAAGAGACCCAGTACTTC. This translates into CASSPPAGGKETQYF. Full variable domain (outside the CDR3, taken from reference TRBV7-8 and TRBJ2-5): GAGVSQSPRYKVAKRGQDVALRCDPISGHVSLFWYQQALGQGPEFLTYFQNEAQLDKSGLPSDRFFAERPEGSVSTLKIQRTQQEDSAVYLCASSPPAGGKETQYFGPGTRLLVL.

The chain links TRBV27 to TRBJ2-5; TRBD1 is a possible D gene (5 bases). Per the germline V gene, CDR1 is MNHEY and CDR2 is SMNVEV (reference sequence). This CDR3 has 15 residues. V was cut by 8 bases and J by 2 bases, with 18 bases left in between. CDR3 in amino acids: CASGSFGAGQETQYF. CDR3 nucleotides: TGTGCCAGCGGTTCCTTTGGGGCAGGACAAGAGACCCAGTACTTC.

This clone was seen just once. The chain is built from TRBV5-1 and TRBJ1-2; D not resolved. The CDR3 is 15 residues long. Trimming cost V 5 bases and J 1 base, with 15 bases left between them. The germline V gene encodes CDR1 SGHRS and CDR2 YFSETQ. The CDR3 spells CASRPAAQLNYGYTF. Written as DNA, the CDR3 is TGCGCCAGCAGACCCGCGGCACAACTTAACTATGGCTACACCTTC.

This chain uses TRBV24-1 with TRBJ2-3; the D is unclear. The CDR3 contains 13 residues. Germline CDR1 is KGHDR and CDR2 is SFDVKD. V was cut by 7 bases and J by 1 base, with 8 bases left in between. Here the CDR3 reads CATSRQGTDTQYF. Here the CDR3 DNA reads TGTGCCACCAGCCGACAAGGCACAGATACGCAGTATTTT.

CDR3 nucleotides: TGTGCCAGCAGCCCCGGACGGGACAGGGGGCAAGATACGCAGTATTTT. Residues: CASSPGRDRGQDTQYF. This chain connects TRBV7-2 to TRBJ2-3, with 12 positions matching TRBD1. The germline V gene encodes CDR1 SGHTA and CDR2 FQGNSA. With V trimmed by 5 bases and J by 5 bases, 8 bases remained unmatched. The CDR3 runs 16 residues.

V and J are TRBV28 and TRBJ1-2, with 7 bases aligning to TRBD1. CDR3 length equals 14 residues. Trimming at V came to 5 bases and at J to 4 bases, leaving 7 bases not matched to a gene. Germline V gives CDR1 MDHEN, CDR2 SYDVKM. The CDR3 spells CASSVPGQSYGYTF. CDR3 DNA sequence: TGTGCCAGCAGTGTCCCGGGACAGAGCTATGGCTACACCTTC.

This chain connects TRBV6-6 to TRBJ2-5, with 13 nucleotides matching TRBD2. CDR3 length: 16 residues. Germline CDR1 and CDR2: MNHNY and SVGAGI (reference sequence). The trim removed 2 bases at V and 5 bases at J, leaving 5 bases unmatched. The DNA of the CDR3 is TGTGCCAGCAGTTACCCCGGACTAGCGGGAGTGGAGACCCAGTACTTC. Translation: CASSYPGLAGVETQYF.

V usage is TRBV9 and J usage is TRBJ1-1, with unresolved D. The CDR3 sequence is 14 residues long. CDR1 SGDLS and CDR2 YYNGEE come from the germline V gene. V gave up 4 bases and J gave up 2 bases, with 12 bases separating them. CDR3 protein: CASSPRTGNTEAFF. CDR3 nucleotide sequence: TGTGCCAGCAGCCCTCGGACGGGAAACACTGAAGCTTTCTTT.

The gene calls are TRBV4-1 and TRBJ1-2, with 7 bases fitting TRBD1. The V and J ends lost 4 bases and 4 bases, in that order; junction bases with no gene match: 3. There are 13 residues in the CDR3. The V gene's germline CDR1 is MGHRA and CDR2 YSYEKL. CDR3 sequence (DNA): TGCGCCAGCAGCCCCGGGACAGCCTATGGCTACACCTTC. It is translated as CASSPGTAYGYTF.

This rearrangement joins TRBV16 to TRBJ1-1; possibly TRBD1 for D (6 bases). Trimming took 2 bases from V and 8 from J, leaving 18 bases between them. The CDR3 is 15 residues long. Germline loops: CDR1 KGHSY, CDR2 FQNENV. CDR3 bases: TGTGCCAGCAGCCAAAAGTATGGGGGGGCCCCCGAAGCTTTCTTT. It encodes CASSQKYGGAPEAFF.

The gene calls are TRBV27 and TRBJ2-7; TRBD2 is a possible D gene (5 bases). The CDR3 has 14 residues. Looked up from germline, CDR1 is MNHEY and CDR2 is SMNVEV (reference sequence). Trimming took off 8 bases at V and 0 bases at J, with 14 bases between the two ends. The CDR3 protein is CASQVSGNSYEQYF. Here the CDR3 DNA reads TGTGCCAGCCAAGTATCGGGGAACTCCTACGAGCAGTACTTC.

The chain employs TRBV28 and TRBJ1-3; tentatively, D is TRBD1 (5 bases). The V and J ends lost 7 bases and 0 bases respectively, with 13 bases between them. The CDR3 length is 15 residues. Germline CDR1 and CDR2: MDHEN and SYDVKM. The DNA of the CDR3 is TGTGCCAGCACTTACGGGGGGAGCTCTGGAAACACCATATATTTT. Translation gives CASTYGGSSGNTIYF.

The J gene is TRBJ1-5, the V gene TRBV4-1, with TRBD1 identical over 7 bases. Germline CDR1 MGHRA, CDR2 YSYEKL. The length of the CDR3 is 15 residues. V shed 4 bases, J shed 6 bases, and the junction held 9 bases outside the gene matches. CDR3 coding DNA: TGCGCCAGCAGCCCGGAGGGCAGGGGGATTCAGCCCCAGCATTTT. It encodes CASSPEGRGIQPQHF.

The V call is TRBV3-1 (or the pseudogene TRBV3-2), the J call TRBJ2-5, with 7 bases aligning to TRBD2. The V and J ends lost 5 bases and 5 bases, in that order; junction bases with no gene match: 8. Germline lookup yields CDR1 LGHDT and CDR2 YNNKEL (reference sequence). This CDR3 has 14 residues. CDR3 residues: CASSLRELRETQYF. The CDR3, as DNA: TGTGCCAGCAGCTTGCGGGAGCTGCGGGAGACCCAGTACTTC.

In its sample, this clone was seen once. The J gene is TRBJ2-7, the V gene TRBV19; the D gene is possibly TRBD1 (6 bases). Germline values: CDR1 LNHDA, CDR2 SQIVND (reference sequence). This CDR3 has 13 residues. Trimming removed 3 bases at V and 4 bases at J, with 10 bases between. The CDR3 DNA is TGTGCCAGTAGTATGGCAGGGGAGTACGAGCAGTACTTC. This gives the protein CASSMAGEYEQYF.

The chain has TRBV29-1 and TRBJ1-1; D call uncertain. Germline-derived CDR1 and CDR2 are SQVTM and ANQGSEA. This CDR3 comprises 14 residues. Between the trimmed V and J ends, which lost 3 bases and 1 base, there was a span of 12 bases. The CDR3 DNA reads as TGCAGCGTTGACGAGCGTCGTTCGAACACTGAAGCTTTCTTT. This codes for CSVDERRSNTEAFF. The full variable domain, rest sourced from reference TRBV29-1 and TRBJ1-1, is SAVISQKPSRDICQRGTSLTIQCQVDSQVTMMFWYRQQPGQSLTLIATANQGSEATYESGFVIDKFPISRPNLTFSTLTVSNMSPEDSSIYLCSVDERRSNTEAFFGQGTRLTVV.

The chain has TRBV6-5 and TRBJ1-1; 8 positions match TRBD1. From germline, CDR1 is MNHEY and CDR2 SVGAGI. The junction had 4 bases not matched to a gene; V was cut back by 6 bases and J by 4 bases. The CDR3 runs 13 residues. CDR3 amino acids: CASSRTGSTEAFF. The CDR3 DNA follows: TGTGCCAGCAGCCGGACAGGGAGCACTGAAGCTTTCTTT.

Comments on this clone: Other DNA sequences of this sample code for an identical CDR3. The chain couples TRBV9 to TRBJ2-2; D might be TRBD2 (5 bases). Germline V CDR1 and CDR2: SGDLS, YYNGEE. The CDR3 consists of 12 residues. Trimming stripped 6 bases from V and 5 bases from J, with 8 bases between. The CDR3 DNA follows: TGTGCCAGCACCCGGGATACCGGGGAGCTGTTTTTT. Protein sequence: CASTRDTGELFF.